This T cell receptor (beta chain) was captured by sequencing in a study of post-analysis software for immune sequencing data. Study-wide results and limits: The five TRBV segments detected at higher frequency in patients than in controls included TRBV5-6, TRBV5-1 and TRBV20-1.

TCR beta libraries were prepared from cDNA with unique molecular identifiers. Each CDR3 protein is one row after TCRdb ran MiXCR on the PCR reads. The top ten clones hold roughly 6% of a sample with about 540,000 distinct CDR3 sequences, roughly 34% of them seen once. This clonotype was seen once. Its target is not known. Germline V gene lookup returns CDR1 SGHRS and CDR2 YFSETQ. The V gene end was trimmed by 0 bases and the J gene end by 1 base; junction bases not matched to a gene: 6. CDR3 length: 16 amino acids. Specimen: blood. The source of this sequence is a girl aged 2-17 years with multiple sclerosis. The chain joins TRBV5-1 to TRBJ1-1, with 7 nucleotides matching TRBD1. The CDR3 reads CASSLEQGMSNTEAFF. The DNA for the CDR3 is TGCGCCAGCAGCTTGGAACAGGGGATGTCGAACACTGAAGCTTTCTTT.